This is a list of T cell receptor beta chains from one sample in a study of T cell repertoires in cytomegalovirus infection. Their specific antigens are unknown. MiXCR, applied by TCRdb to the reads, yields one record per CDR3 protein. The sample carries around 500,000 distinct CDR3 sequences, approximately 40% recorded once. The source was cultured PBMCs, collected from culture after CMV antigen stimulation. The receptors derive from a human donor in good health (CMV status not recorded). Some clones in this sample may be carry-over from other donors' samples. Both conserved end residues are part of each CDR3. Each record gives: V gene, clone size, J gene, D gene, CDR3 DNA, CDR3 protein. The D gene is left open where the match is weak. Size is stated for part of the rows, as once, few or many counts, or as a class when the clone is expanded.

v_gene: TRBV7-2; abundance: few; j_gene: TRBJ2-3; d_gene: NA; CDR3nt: TGTGCCAGCAGCTCCTCCCCAGGTGATACGCAGTATTTT; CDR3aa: CASSSSPGDTQYF
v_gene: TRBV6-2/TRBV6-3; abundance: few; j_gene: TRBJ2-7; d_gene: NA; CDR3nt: TGTGCCAGCACCAACCGGCAGGATTACTACGAGCAGTACTTC; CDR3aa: CASTNRQDYYEQYF
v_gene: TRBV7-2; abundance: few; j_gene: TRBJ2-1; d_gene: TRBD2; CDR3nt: TGTGCCAGCAGCTTTGGCGGGAGGACTTACAATGAGCAGTTCTTC; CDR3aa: CASSFGGRTYNEQFF
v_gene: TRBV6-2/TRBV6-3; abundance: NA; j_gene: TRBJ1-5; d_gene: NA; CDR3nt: TGTGCCAGCAGGGTACAGGGCTATAGCAATCAGCCCCAGCATTTT; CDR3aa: CASRVQGYSNQPQHF
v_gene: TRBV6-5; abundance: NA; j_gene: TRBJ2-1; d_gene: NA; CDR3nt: TGTGCCAGCAGTTACGACAGGGGAGGGGGTGGCGGGGGTCCTCGCTACAATGAGCAGTTCTTC; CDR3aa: CASSYDRGGGGGGPRYNEQFF
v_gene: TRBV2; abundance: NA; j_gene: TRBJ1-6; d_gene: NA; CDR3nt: TGTGCCAGCAGGATAGAATCGAGCTCCTATAATTCACCCCTCCACTTT; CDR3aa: CASRIESSSYNSPLHF
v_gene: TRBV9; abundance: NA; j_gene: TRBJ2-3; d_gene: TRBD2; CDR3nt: TGTGCCAGCAGCTATTACGGGGGGGGCACAGATACGCAGTATTTT; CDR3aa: CASSYYGGGTDTQYF
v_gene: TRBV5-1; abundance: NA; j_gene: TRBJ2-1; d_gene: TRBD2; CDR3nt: TGCGCCAGCAGCTTGTATCGCGGGAGGGCGTACAATGAGCAGTTCTTC; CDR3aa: CASSLYRGRAYNEQFF
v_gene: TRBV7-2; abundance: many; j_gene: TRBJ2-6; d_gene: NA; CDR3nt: TGTGCCAGCAGCCTAAGGGGACGGGGAAGGCCAACCTCTGGGGCCAACGTCCTGACTTTC; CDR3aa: CASSLRGRGRPTSGANVLTF
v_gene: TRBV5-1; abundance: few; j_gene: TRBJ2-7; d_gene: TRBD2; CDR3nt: TGCGCCAGCAGCTTGTACCTAGCGGGCTTAAGCTCCTACGAGCAGTACTTC; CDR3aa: CASSLYLAGLSSYEQYF
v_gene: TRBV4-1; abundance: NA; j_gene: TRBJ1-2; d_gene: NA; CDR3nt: TGCGCCAGCAGCCATGTGGGGGTATCGGGCTACACCTTC; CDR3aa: CASSHVGVSGYTF
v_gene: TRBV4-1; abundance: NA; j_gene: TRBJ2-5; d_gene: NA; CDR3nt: TGCGCCAGCAGCCAAGGGAAGGCGTTAGGAGAGACCCAGTACTTC; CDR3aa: CASSQGKALGETQYF
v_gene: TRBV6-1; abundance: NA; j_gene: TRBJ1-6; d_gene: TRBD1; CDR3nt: TGTGCCAGCGGTAGGGACAGTGCTCTTTCACCCCTCCACTTT; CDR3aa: CASGRDSALSPLHF
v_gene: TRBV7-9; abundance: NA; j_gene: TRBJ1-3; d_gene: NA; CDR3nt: TGTGCCAGCAGCTTAAATCAATTGCAGAATGGAAACACCATATATTTT; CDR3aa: CASSLNQLQNGNTIYF
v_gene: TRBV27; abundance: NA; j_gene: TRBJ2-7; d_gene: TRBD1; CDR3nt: TGTGCCAGCAGGGCCGGGACAGGGACGGGATACGAGCAGTACTTC; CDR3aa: CASRAGTGTGYEQYF
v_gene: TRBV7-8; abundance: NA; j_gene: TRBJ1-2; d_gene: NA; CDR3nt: TGTGCCAGCAGCCAACGGGACACCTCTAACTATGGCTACACCTTC; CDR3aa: CASSQRDTSNYGYTF
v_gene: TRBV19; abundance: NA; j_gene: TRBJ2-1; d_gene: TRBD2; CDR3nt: TGTGCCAGTAGTATGGGACTAAACCACAATGAGCAGTTCTTC; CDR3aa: CASSMGLNHNEQFF
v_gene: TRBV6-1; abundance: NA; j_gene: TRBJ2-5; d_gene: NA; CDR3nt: TGTGCCAGCAGCGCCGCGAATGGCACCCCAGAGACCCAGTACTTC; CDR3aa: CASSAANGTPETQYF
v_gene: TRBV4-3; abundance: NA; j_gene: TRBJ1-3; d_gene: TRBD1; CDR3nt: TGCGCCAGCAGACCGGGGACAGGGGCTGGAAACACCATATATTTT; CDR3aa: CASRPGTGAGNTIYF
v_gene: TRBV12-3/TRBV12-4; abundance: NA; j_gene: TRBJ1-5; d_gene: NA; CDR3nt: TGTGCCAGCAGTTTAGGAGTTTGGAATCAGCCCCAGCATTTT; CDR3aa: CASSLGVWNQPQHF
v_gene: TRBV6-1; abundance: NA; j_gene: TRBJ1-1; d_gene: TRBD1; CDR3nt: TGTGCCGTATCACCCGGACAGGGGAGTTCTGAAGCTTTCTTT; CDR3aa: CAVSPGQGSSEAFF
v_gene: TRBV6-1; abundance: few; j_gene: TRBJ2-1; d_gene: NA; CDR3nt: TGTGCCAGCAGTGAAGGCAGGGGCCGGCAGGATGAGCAGTTCTTC; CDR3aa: CASSEGRGRQDEQFF
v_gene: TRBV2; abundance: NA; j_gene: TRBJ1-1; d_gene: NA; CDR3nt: TGTGCCAGCAGTGACAGGGAGTTCGCTGAAGCTTTCTTT; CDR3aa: CASSDREFAEAFF
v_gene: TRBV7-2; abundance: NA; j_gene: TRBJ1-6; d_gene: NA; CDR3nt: TGTGCCAGCAGCATAGGGGGGGGCAGTTCACCCCTCCACTTT; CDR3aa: CASSIGGGSSPLHF
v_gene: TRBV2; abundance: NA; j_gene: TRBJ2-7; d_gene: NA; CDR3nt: TGTGCCAGCAGTGGGGCTAGCTCCACATCCTACGAGCAGTACTTC; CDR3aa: CASSGASSTSYEQYF
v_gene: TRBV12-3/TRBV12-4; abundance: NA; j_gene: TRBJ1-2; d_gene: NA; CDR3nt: TGTGCCAGCAGTATTACAGGGATTAACTATGGCTACACCTTC; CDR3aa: CASSITGINYGYTF
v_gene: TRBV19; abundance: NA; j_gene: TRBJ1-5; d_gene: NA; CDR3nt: TGTGCCAGTAGTATCCCGGGACACCAACCTTATAGCAATCAGCCCCAGCATTTT; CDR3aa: CASSIPGHQPYSNQPQHF
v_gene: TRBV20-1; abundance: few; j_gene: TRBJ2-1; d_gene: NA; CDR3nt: TGCAGTGCTAGAAAGGTCGGGAACTACAATGAGCAGTTCTTC; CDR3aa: CSARKVGNYNEQFF